This T cell receptor (beta chain) stems from a study of glioma-infiltrating T cells. The germline gives CDR1 LNHDA, CDR2 SQIVND (reference sequence). V was clipped by 7 bases and J by 0 bases, with 10 bases between them. The CDR3 has 15 amino acids. Using RNA template, CDR3s of TCR alpha and beta were amplified with iRepertoire arm-PCR. Tissue mRNA or PBMC total RNA, roughly 85-450 ng, went into one-step reverse transcription and amplification. Each CDR3 protein gets one entry after TCRdb re-called the multiplex PCR reads with MiXCR. The table includes about 93,000 distinct CDR3 sequences, around 37% detected once. This clonotype was found many times. Antigen specificity is unknown. Regarding the study as a whole: Tissue-blood divergence was below expectation in non-neoplastic patients, above in gliomas. CDR3 overlap between tissue and blood was very small.

The specimen sequenced was glioma tissue, nonneoplastic brain tissue, or PBMCs (not recorded which). This TCR derives from a human donor with low-grade glioma or glioblastoma, undergoing nonglioma brain surgery, or in good health (not recorded which). The chain carries TRBV19 and TRBJ2-6, with D possibly matching TRBD2 (5 bases). The CDR3 reads CASTVTNSGANVLTF. CDR3 DNA sequence: TGTGCCAGTACCGTGACTAACTCTGGGGCCAACGTCCTGACTTTC.